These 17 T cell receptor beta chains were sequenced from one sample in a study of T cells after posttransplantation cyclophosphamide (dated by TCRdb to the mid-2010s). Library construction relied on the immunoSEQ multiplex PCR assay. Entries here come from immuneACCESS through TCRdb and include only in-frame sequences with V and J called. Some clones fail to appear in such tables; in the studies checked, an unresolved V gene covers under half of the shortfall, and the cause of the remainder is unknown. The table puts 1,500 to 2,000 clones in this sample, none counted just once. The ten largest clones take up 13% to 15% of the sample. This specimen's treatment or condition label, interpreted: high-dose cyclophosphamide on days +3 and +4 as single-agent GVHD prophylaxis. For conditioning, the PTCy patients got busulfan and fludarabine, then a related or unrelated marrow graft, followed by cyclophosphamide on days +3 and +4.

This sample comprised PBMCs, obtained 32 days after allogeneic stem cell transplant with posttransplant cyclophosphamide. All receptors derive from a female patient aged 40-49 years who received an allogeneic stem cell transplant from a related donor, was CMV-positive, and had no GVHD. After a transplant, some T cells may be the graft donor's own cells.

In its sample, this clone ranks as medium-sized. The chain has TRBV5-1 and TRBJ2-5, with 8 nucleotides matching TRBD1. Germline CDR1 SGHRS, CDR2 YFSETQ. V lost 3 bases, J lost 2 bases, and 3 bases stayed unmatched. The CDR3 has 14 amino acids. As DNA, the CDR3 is TGCGCCAGCAGCTACGGACAGGGACAAGAGACCCAGTACTTC. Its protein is CASSYGQGQETQYF.

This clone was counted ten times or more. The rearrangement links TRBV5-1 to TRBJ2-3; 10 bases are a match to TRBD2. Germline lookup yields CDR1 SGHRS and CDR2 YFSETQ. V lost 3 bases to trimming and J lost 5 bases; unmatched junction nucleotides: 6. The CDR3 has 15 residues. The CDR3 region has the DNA TGCGCCAGCAGCTCCCTAGCGGGGGCGGTAGATACGCAGTATTTT. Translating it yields CASSSLAGAVDTQYF.

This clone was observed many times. The CDR3 loop reads CASSDRLAGITDTQYF. The CDR3 nucleotides are TGTGCCAGCAGCGACCGACTAGCGGGTATCACAGATACGCAGTATTTT. The rearrangement joins TRBV7-2 to TRBJ2-3; 10 nucleotides align to TRBD2. From germline, CDR1 is SGHTA and CDR2 FQGNSA. The length of the CDR3 is 16 residues. V was clipped by 5 bases and J by 2 bases; unmatched bases: 7.

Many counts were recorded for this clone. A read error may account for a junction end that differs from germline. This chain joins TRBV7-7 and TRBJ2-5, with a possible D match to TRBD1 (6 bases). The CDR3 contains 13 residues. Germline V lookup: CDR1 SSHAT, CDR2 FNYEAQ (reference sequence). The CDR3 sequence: CASSWTVQETQYF. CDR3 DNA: TGTGCTAGCAGCTGGACAGTTCAAGAGACCCAGTACTTC.

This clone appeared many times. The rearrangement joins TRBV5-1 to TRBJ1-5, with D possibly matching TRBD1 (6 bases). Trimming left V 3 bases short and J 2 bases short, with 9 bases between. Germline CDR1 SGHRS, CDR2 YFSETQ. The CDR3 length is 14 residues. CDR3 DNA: TGCGCCAGCAGCTCAGGGGTGGGCAATCAGCCCCAGCATTTT. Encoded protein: CASSSGVGNQPQHF.

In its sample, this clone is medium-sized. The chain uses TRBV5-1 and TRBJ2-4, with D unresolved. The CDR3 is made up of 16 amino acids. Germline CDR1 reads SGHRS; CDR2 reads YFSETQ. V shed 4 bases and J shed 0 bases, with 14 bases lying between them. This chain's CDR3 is CASSLNTALAKNIQYF. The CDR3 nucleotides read TGCGCCAGCAGCCTAAACACAGCACTAGCCAAAAACATTCAGTACTTC.

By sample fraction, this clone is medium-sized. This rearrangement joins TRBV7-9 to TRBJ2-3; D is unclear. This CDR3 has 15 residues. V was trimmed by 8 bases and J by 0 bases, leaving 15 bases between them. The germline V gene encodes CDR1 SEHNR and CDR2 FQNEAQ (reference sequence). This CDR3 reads CASASLRASTDTQYF. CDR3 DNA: TGTGCCAGCGCCTCCCTGCGAGCGAGCACAGATACGCAGTATTTT.

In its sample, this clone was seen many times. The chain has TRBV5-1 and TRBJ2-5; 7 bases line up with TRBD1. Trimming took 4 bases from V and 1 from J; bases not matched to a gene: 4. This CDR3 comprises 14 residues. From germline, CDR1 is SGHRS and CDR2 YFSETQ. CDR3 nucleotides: TGCGCCAGCAGCATCACAGGGGCCCAAGAGACCCAGTACTTC. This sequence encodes CASSITGAQETQYF.

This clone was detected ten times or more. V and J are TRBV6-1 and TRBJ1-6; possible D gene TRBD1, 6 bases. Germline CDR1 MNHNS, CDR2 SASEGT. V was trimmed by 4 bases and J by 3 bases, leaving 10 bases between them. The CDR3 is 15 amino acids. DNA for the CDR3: TGTGCCAGCAGTGTCGGGACACTCTATAATTCACCCCTCCACTTT. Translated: CASSVGTLYNSPLHF.

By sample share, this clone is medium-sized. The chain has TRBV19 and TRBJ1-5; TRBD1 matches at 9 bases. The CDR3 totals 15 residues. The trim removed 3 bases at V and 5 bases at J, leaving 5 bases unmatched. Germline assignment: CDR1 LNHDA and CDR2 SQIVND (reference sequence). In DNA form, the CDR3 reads TGTGCCAGTAGTATCCACAGGGGGCCTGATCAGCCCCAGCATTTT. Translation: CASSIHRGPDQPQHF.

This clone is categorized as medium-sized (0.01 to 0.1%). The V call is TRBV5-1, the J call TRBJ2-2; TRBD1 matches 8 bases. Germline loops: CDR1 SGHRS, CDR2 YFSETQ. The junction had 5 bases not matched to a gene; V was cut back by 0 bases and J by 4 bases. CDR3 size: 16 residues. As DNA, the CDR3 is TGCGCCAGCAGCTTGGTGGCAGGGGGCTCCACCGGGGAGCTGTTTTTT. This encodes CASSLVAGGSTGELFF.

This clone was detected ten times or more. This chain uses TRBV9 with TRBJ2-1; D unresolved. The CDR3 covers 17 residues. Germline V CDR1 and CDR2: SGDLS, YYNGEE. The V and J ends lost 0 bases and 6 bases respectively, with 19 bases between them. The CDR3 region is CASSVGVFSSVGNEQFF. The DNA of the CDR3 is TGTGCCAGCAGCGTAGGAGTATTTAGCTCTGTAGGCAATGAGCAGTTCTTC.

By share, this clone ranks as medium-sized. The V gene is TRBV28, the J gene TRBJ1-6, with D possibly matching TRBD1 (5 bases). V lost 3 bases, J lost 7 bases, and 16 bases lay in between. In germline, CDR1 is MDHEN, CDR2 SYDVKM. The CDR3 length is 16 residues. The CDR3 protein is CASSFYREGQNSPLHF. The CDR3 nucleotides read TGTGCCAGCAGTTTTTACCGAGAGGGGCAGAATTCACCCCTCCACTTT.

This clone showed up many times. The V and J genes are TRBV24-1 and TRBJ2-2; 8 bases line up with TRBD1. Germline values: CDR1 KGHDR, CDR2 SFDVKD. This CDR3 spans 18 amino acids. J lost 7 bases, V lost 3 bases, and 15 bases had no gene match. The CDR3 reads CATSDPAGQGADVGELFF. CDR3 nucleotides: TGTGCCACCAGTGATCCTGCAGGGCAGGGGGCGGACGTCGGGGAGCTGTTTTTT.

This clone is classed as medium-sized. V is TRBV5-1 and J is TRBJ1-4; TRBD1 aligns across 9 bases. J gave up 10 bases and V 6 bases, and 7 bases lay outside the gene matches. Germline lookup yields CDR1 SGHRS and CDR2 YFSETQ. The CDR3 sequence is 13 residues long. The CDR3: CASTWTGDGKLFF. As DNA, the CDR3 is TGCGCCAGCACATGGACAGGGGATGGAAAACTGTTTTTT.

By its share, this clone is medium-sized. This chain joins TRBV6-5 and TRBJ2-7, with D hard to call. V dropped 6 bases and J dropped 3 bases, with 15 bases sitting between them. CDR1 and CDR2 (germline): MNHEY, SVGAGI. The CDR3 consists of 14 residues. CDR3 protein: CASSFGQVLYEQYF. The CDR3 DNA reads TGTGCCAGCAGCTTTGGGCAGGTTCTCTACGAGCAGTACTTC.

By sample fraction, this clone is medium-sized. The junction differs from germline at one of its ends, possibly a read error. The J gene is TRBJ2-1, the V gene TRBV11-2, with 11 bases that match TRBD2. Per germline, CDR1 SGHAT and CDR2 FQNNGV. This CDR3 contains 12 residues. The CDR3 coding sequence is TGTGCCAGCAGCTTCCAACTAGCGGGGGCTGTCTTC. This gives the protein CASSFQLAGAVF.